This T cell receptor (beta chain) was documented in a study of response to subunit inactivated influenza vaccine. Per the germline V gene, CDR1 is LGHDT and CDR2 is YNNKEL (reference sequence). The length of the CDR3 is 14 residues. Trimming pared 4 bases from V and 4 bases from J, leaving 13 bases between. The sample holds many counts of this clonotype. What it binds is not known. Study conclusions and caveats: Only a handful of new T cells, the authors suggested, are recruited with each seasonal influenza vaccination.

TCRdb reprocessed the RT-PCR reads with MiXCR, giving one entry per CDR3 protein. Of hundreds of thousands of distinct CDR3 sequences in the sample, approximately 15% were seen once. The clonotype originates from a man between 50 and 59 years old who received an inactivated influenza vaccine. J is TRBJ1-1 and V is TRBV3-1, with D possibly matching TRBD1 (5 bases). This sample comprised PBMCs from blood, obtained roughly 15 days before vaccination. The CDR3, as DNA: TGTGCCAGCAGCCGGGCTCGGAGGGGCACTGAAGCTTTCTTT. This translates into CASSRARRGTEAFF.